The rows below give T cell receptor beta chains drawn from one sample of a study of TIL therapy for anti-PD-1-resistant metastatic lung cancer. Sequencing was performed with immunoSEQ multiplex PCR; in TCRdb, only in-frame clones are kept and a portion is missing. The data contain about 47,000 clones, roughly 85% of them singletons. Source: blood, taken at baseline. Source of these receptors: a person aged 25 to 85 with non-small cell lung cancer. CDR3s include the opening cysteine and the closing phenylalanine or tryptophan. A D gene is named only where the DNA matches it firmly. Clone size is shown for a subset of rows, as once, few, many or a class of expanded clone.

d_gene: NA; abundance: NA; v_gene: TRBV14; j_gene: TRBJ2-5; CDR3aa: CASSQTGQETQYF; CDR3nt: TGTGCCAGCAGTCAGACAGGACAAGAGACCCAGTACTTC
d_gene: NA; abundance: NA; v_gene: TRBV6-5; j_gene: TRBJ1-1; CDR3aa: CASSNRPNTEAFF; CDR3nt: TGTGCCAGCAGTAACAGGCCGAACACTGAAGCTTTCTTT
d_gene: NA; abundance: NA; v_gene: TRBV6-5; j_gene: TRBJ2-7; CDR3aa: CASSYGGGGEQYF; CDR3nt: TGTGCCAGCAGTTACGGGGGTGGGGGCGAGCAGTACTTC
d_gene: NA; abundance: NA; v_gene: TRBV4-3; j_gene: TRBJ2-1; CDR3aa: CASSQQGPFSYNEQFF; CDR3nt: TGCGCCAGCAGCCAGCAGGGCCCTTTCTCCTACAATGAGCAGTTCTTC
d_gene: NA; abundance: few; v_gene: TRBV12-3/TRBV12-4; j_gene: TRBJ2-7; CDR3aa: CASSFQQVYEQYF; CDR3nt: TGTGCCAGCAGTTTTCAACAGGTGTACGAGCAGTACTTC
d_gene: NA; abundance: NA; v_gene: TRBV2; j_gene: TRBJ2-5; CDR3aa: CASRGETQYF; CDR3nt: TGTGCCAGCCGAGGGGAGACCCAGTACTTC
d_gene: TRBD1; abundance: NA; v_gene: TRBV4-3; j_gene: TRBJ1-6; CDR3aa: CASSTQGAKGNSPLHF; CDR3nt: TGCGCCAGCAGCACACAGGGGGCAAAGGGAAATTCACCCCTCCACTTT
d_gene: NA; abundance: NA; v_gene: TRBV12-3/TRBV12-4; j_gene: TRBJ2-7; CDR3aa: CASSRTYEQYF; CDR3nt: TGTGCCAGCAGTAGGACCTACGAGCAGTACTTC
d_gene: NA; abundance: NA; v_gene: TRBV29-1; j_gene: TRBJ2-1; CDR3aa: CSVEGRRSEQFF; CDR3nt: TGCAGCGTTGAAGGCCGTAGGAGCGAGCAGTTCTTC
d_gene: TRBD2; abundance: medium-sized; v_gene: TRBV27; j_gene: TRBJ2-2; CDR3aa: CASSLAGATATGELFF; CDR3nt: TGTGCCAGCAGTTTGGCGGGAGCGACAGCCACCGGGGAGCTGTTTTTT
d_gene: TRBD1; abundance: NA; v_gene: TRBV9; j_gene: TRBJ2-1; CDR3aa: CASSARDTGGNEQFF; CDR3nt: TGTGCCAGCAGCGCGAGGGACACAGGGGGCAATGAGCAGTTCTTC
d_gene: NA; abundance: NA; v_gene: TRBV14; j_gene: TRBJ2-7; CDR3aa: CASSQEGTLYEQYF; CDR3nt: TGTGCCAGCAGCCAAGAAGGGACTCTCTACGAGCAGTACTTC
d_gene: TRBD1; abundance: once; v_gene: TRBV10-3; j_gene: TRBJ2-1; CDR3aa: CAITGQGSNEQFF; CDR3nt: TGTGCCATCACCGGACAGGGATCCAATGAGCAGTTCTTC
d_gene: NA; abundance: NA; v_gene: TRBV19; j_gene: TRBJ1-2; CDR3aa: CASSIDSNYGYTF; CDR3nt: TGTGCCAGTAGTATAGACAGTAACTATGGCTACACCTTC
d_gene: NA; abundance: NA; v_gene: TRBV18; j_gene: TRBJ1-4; CDR3aa: CASSPILMSANEKLFF; CDR3nt: TGTGCCAGCTCACCAATCTTGATGTCAGCTAATGAAAAACTGTTTTTT
d_gene: TRBD2; abundance: NA; v_gene: TRBV2; j_gene: TRBJ2-1; CDR3aa: CASRRGPTSGLRHEQFF; CDR3nt: TGTGCCAGCAGGAGAGGCCCGACTAGCGGTCTAAGACATGAGCAGTTCTTC